The present T cell receptor (beta chain) was sequenced within a study of long-term antiretroviral therapy in people with HIV. For the study at large: By about a decade, the earliest samples predate the 2015 immediate-ART recommendation. Whole-study findings and limits: Viral resistance, ART adherence and therapy changes all lacked available data. Repertoires looked antigen-experienced, with only a slight naive shift after ART.

From each donor, at least one pre-ART PBMC sample and at least two post-ART PBMC samples were obtained. The run of the v3.0 immunoSEQ assay was at survey level. Generated by immunoSEQ multiplex PCR, the TCRdb table keeps only in-frame clones and is missing some. The sample contains about 20,000 clones, less than 85% of which appear only once. This clone was seen a single time. The target antigen is unknown. This receptor was taken from a woman aged 40 to 49 with HIV. Sequencing used unsorted PBMCs, obtained 0.2 years after starting antiretroviral therapy.

CDR3 sequence: CASSYGGAYMLEQFF. DNA for the CDR3: TGTGCCAGCAGTTACGGGGGGGCCTATATGCTTGAGCAGTTCTTC. This chain joins TRBV6-5 and TRBJ2-1; tentative D call: TRBD2 (7 bases). This CDR3 spans 15 amino acids. V lost 2 bases and J 9 bases, leaving 17 bases between the germline ends. In germline, CDR1 is MNHEY, CDR2 SVGAGI.